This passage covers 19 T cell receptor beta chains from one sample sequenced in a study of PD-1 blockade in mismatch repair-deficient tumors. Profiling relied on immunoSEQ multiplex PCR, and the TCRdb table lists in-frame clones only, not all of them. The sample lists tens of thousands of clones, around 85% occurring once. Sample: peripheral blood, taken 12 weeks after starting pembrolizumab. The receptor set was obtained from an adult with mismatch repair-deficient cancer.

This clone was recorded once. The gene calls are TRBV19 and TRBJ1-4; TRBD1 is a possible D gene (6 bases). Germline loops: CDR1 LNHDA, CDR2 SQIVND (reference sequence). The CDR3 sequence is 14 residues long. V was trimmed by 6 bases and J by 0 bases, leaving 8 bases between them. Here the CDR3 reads CASRTGATNEKLFF. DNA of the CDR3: TGTGCCAGTAGGACAGGTGCAACTAATGAAAAACTGTTTTTT.

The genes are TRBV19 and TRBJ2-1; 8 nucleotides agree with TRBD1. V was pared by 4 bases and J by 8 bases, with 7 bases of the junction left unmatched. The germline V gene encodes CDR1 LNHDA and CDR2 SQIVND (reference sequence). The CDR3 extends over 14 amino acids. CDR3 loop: CASSTLRDRYEQFF. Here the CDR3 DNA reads TGTGCCAGTAGTACCCTCCGGGACAGGTATGAGCAGTTCTTC.

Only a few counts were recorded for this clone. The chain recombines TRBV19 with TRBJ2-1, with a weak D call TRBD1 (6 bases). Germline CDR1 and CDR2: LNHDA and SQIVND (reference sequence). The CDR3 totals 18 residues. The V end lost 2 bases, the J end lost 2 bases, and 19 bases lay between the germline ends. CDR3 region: CASSIRDIFLRAYNEQFF. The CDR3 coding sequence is TGTGCCAGTAGTATAAGGGACATCTTCTTGAGGGCCTACAATGAGCAGTTCTTC.

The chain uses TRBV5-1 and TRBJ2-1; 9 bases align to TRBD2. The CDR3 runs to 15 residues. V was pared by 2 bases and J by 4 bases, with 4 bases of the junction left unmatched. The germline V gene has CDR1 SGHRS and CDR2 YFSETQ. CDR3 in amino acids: CASSFGTSTYNEQFF. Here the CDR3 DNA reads TGCGCCAGCAGCTTTGGGACTAGCACGTACAATGAGCAGTTCTTC. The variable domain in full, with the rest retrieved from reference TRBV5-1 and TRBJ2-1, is KAGVTQTPRYLIKTRGQQVTLSCSPISGHRSVSWYQQTPGQGLQFLFEYFSETQRNKGNFPGRFSGRQFSNSRSEMNVSTLELGDSALYLCASSFGTSTYNEQFFGPGTRLTVL.

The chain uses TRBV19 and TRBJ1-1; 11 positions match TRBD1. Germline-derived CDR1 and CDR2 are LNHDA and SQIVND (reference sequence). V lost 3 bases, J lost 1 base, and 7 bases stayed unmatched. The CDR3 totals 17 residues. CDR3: CASSIGRDRGSNTEAFF. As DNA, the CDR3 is TGTGCCAGTAGTATTGGCCGGGACAGGGGGTCGAACACTGAAGCTTTCTTT.

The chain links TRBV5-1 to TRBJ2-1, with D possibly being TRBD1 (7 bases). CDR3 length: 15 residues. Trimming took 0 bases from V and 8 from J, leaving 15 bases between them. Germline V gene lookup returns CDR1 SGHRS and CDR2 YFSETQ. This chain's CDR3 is CASSLASGGRDEQFF. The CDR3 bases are TGCGCCAGCAGCTTGGCCTCAGGGGGGCGGGATGAGCAGTTCTTC.

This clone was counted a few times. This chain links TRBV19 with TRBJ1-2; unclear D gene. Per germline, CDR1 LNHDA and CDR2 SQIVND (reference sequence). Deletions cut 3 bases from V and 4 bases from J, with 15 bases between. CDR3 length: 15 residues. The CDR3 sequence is CASSIQATLGYGYTF. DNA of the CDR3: TGTGCCAGTAGTATCCAGGCAACCCTTGGCTATGGCTACACCTTC.

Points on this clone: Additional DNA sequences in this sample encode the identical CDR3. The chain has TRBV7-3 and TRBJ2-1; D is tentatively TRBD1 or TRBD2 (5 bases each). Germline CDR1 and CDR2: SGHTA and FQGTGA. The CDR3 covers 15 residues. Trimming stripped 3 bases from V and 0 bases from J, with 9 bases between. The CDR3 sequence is CASSFGAVSYNEQFF. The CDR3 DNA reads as TGTGCCAGCAGCTTCGGGGCGGTCTCCTACAATGAGCAGTTCTTC.

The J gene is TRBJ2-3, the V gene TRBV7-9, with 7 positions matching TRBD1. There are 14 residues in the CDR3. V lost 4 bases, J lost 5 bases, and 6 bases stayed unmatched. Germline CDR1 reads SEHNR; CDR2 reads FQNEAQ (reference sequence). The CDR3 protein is CASSSRTGQDTQYF. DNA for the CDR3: TGTGCCAGCAGCTCCCGGACAGGTCAAGATACGCAGTATTTT.

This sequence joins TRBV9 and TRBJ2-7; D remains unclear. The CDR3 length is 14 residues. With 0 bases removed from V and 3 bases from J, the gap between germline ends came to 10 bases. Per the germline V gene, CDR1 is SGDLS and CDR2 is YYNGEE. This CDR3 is CASSVGEGFYEQYF. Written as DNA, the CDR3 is TGTGCCAGCAGCGTAGGTGAAGGCTTCTACGAGCAGTACTTC.

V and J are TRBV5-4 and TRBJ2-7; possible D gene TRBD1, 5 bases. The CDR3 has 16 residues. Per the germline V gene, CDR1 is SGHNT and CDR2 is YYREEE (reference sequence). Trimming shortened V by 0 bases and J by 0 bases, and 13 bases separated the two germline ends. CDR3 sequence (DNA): TGTGCCAGCAGCTTGGCTTGGCACAGGAGCTCCTACGAGCAGTACTTC. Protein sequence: CASSLAWHRSSYEQYF.

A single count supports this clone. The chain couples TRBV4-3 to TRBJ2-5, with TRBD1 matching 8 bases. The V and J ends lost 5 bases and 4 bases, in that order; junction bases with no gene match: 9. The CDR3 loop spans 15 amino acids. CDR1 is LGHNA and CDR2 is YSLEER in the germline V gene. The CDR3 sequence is CASSLAGQGGETQYF. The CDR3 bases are TGCGCCAGCAGCTTAGCTGGACAGGGAGGAGAGACCCAGTACTTC.

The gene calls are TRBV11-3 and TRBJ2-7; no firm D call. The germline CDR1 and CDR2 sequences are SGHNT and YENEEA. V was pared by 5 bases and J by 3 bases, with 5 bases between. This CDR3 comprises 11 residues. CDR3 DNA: TGTGCCAGCAGCCATAACTACGAGCAGTACTTC. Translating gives CASSHNYEQYF.

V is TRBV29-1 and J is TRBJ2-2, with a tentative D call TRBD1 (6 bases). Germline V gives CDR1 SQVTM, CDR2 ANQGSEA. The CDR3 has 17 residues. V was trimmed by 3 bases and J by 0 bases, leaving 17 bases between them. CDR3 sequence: CSVDNKQGKTNTGELFF. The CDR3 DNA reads TGCAGCGTTGATAACAAACAGGGTAAAACGAACACCGGGGAGCTGTTTTTT.

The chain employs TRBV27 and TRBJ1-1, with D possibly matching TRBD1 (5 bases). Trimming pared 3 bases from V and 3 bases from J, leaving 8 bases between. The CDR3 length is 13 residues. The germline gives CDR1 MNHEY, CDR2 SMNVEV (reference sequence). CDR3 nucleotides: TGTGCCAGCAGTTTTGGGGGGGACACTGAAGCTTTCTTT. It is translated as CASSFGGDTEAFF.

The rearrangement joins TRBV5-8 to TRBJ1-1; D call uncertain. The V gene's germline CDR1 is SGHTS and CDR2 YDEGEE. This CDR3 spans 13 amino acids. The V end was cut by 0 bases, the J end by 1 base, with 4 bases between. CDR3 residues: CASSLESNTEAFF. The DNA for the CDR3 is TGTGCCAGCAGCTTGGAATCGAACACTGAAGCTTTCTTT.

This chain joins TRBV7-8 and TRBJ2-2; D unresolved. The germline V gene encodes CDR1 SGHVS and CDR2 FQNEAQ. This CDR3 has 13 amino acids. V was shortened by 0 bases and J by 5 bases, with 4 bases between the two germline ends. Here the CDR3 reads CASSLAGTGELFF. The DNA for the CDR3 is TGTGCCAGCAGCTTAGCGGGAACCGGGGAGCTGTTTTTT.

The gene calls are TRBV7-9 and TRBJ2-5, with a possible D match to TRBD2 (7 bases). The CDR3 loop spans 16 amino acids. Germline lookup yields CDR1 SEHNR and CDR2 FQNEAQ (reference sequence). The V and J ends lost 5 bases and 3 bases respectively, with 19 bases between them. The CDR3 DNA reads TGTGCCAGCAGCATCACCACAGGGAGGGGAAAAGAGACCCAGTACTTC. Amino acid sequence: CASSITTGRGKETQYF.

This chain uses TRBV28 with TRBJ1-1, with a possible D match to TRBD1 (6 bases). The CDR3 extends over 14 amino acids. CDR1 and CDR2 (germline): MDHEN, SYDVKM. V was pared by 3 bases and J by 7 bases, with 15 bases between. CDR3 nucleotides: TGTGCCAGCAGTTTTGCCGGAGGGGGAGGTGAAGCTTTCTTT. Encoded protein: CASSFAGGGGEAFF.